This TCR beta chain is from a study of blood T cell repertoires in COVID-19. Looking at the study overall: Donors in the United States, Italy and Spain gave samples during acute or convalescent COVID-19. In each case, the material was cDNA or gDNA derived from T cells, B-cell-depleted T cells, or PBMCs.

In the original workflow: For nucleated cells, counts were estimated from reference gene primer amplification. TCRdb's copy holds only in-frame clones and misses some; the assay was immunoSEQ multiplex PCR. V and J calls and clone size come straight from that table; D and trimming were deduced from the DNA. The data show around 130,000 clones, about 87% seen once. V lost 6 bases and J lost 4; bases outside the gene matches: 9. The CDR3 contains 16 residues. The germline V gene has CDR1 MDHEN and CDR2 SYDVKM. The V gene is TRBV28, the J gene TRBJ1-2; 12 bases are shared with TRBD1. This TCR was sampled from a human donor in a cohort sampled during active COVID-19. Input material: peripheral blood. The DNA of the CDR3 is TGTGCCAGCAGGACCGCCGGGACAGGGGGCGGCTATGGCTACACCTTC. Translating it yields CASRTAGTGGGYGYTF.